The present entry profiles one T cell receptor beta chain with its context. Clones were read by immunoSEQ multiplex PCR, and TCRdb kept only the in-frame ones, dropping some. The sample gives roughly 380,000 clones, around 91% of which show up once; about 1.6% is in the top ten. This CDR3 is built from 17 residues. Germline CDR1 SGDLS, CDR2 YYNGEE. V was pared by 4 bases and J by 2 bases, with 10 bases of the junction left unmatched. The sample comes from a study of blood T cell repertoires in COVID-19. Study context: In each case, the material was cDNA or gDNA derived from T cells, B-cell-depleted T cells, or PBMCs.

The TCR was taken from a woman aged 40 to 50 with COVID-19, enrolled during active disease. The specimen was peripheral blood. The chain has TRBV9 and TRBJ1-2; 11 nucleotides line up with TRBD1. CDR3 loop: CASSPWTGGQPNYGYTF. The CDR3 region has the DNA TGTGCCAGCAGCCCTTGGACAGGGGGCCAGCCGAACTATGGCTACACCTTC.